The next 19 T cell receptor beta chains were all read from a single sample in a study of CD4+ T cells in melanoma. The repertoire was sequenced with immunoSEQ multiplex PCR; TCRdb's copy has only in-frame clones and lacks some. This table has some 11,000 clones, roughly 63% appearing once. Sequenced material: cells from a culture (not recorded whether cultured in vitro). The receptors originated from a human donor with melanoma.

This chain uses TRBV5-1 with TRBJ1-1; D might be TRBD1 (6 bases). The V gene's germline CDR1 is SGHRS and CDR2 YFSETQ. Trimming cost V 2 bases and J 0 bases, with 14 bases left between them. This CDR3 region has 16 residues. The CDR3 sequence is CASSFKRTVMNTEAFF. The DNA for the CDR3 is TGCGCCAGCAGCTTTAAAAGGACAGTGATGAACACTGAAGCTTTCTTT. Together with reference TRBV5-1 and TRBJ1-1, the CDR3 gives the full variable domain: KAGVTQTPRYLIKTRGQQVTLSCSPISGHRSVSWYQQTPGQGLQFLFEYFSETQRNKGNFPGRFSGRQFSNSRSEMNVSTLELGDSALYLCASSFKRTVMNTEAFFGQGTRLTVV.

The V and J genes are TRBV30 and TRBJ2-5; no firm D call. V was pared by 1 base and J by 0 bases, with 6 bases between. CDR1 GTSNPN and CDR2 SVGIG come from the germline V gene (reference sequence). CDR3 length equals 13 residues. In nucleotides, the CDR3 is TGTGCCTGGAGTGGCAGTCACCAAGAGACCCAGTACTTC. As protein: CAWSGSHQETQYF.

This clone was seen a few times. This chain joins TRBV2 and TRBJ2-1, with D perhaps matching TRBD1 (6 bases). The V end was cut by 6 bases, the J end by 10 bases, with 13 bases between. The CDR3 has 12 amino acids. Germline V gene data show CDR1 as SNHLY and CDR2 as FYNNEI. The CDR3 sequence: CASRGTGTEQFF. The CDR3 DNA sequence: TGTGCCAGCAGGGGTACCGGGACAGAGCAGTTCTTC.

J is TRBJ2-7 and V is TRBV18; tentatively, D is TRBD1 (6 bases). This CDR3 comprises 16 residues. CDR1 is KGHSH, CDR2 LQKENI, per germline. V was cut by 5 bases and J by 0 bases, with 17 bases left in between. The CDR3 nucleotides are TGTGCCAGCTCATCCCGGGGTGGGGGCTTCTCCTACGAGCAGTACTTC. Residues: CASSSRGGGFSYEQYF.

This clone has a single count. The chain recombines TRBV19 with TRBJ2-7, with unresolved D. Trimming removed 2 bases from V and 3 bases from J, with 11 bases in between. From germline, CDR1 is LNHDA and CDR2 SQIVND (reference sequence). CDR3 size: 14 residues. This CDR3 is CASSITAMDYEQYF. As DNA, the CDR3 is TGTGCCAGTAGTATAACAGCAATGGACTACGAGCAGTACTTC. Full variable domain (remainder filled in from reference TRBV19 and TRBJ2-7): DGGITQSPKYLFRKEGQNVTLSCEQNLNHDAMYWYRQDPGQGLRLIYYSQIVNDFQKGDIAEGYSVSREKKESFPLTVTSAQKNPTAFYLCASSITAMDYEQYFGPGTRLTVT.

The chain couples TRBV4-1 to TRBJ1-4, with D uncertain. Trimming removed 1 base at V and 8 bases at J, with 8 bases between. Per the germline V gene, CDR1 is MGHRA and CDR2 is YSYEKL. The CDR3 covers 13 residues. In nucleotides, the CDR3 is TGCGCCAGCAGCCAAGCTGGGCCAGAAAAACTGTTTTTT. Its translation: CASSQAGPEKLFF.

To note about this clone: At one of its ends the junction is not consistent with the germline gene, which may arise from a read error. The rearrangement uses TRBV5-5 and TRBJ2-5, with D perhaps TRBD1 or TRBD2 (5 bases each). The CDR3 covers 15 residues. Germline V lookup: CDR1 SGHKS, CDR2 YYEKEE (reference sequence). The CDR3 DNA reads TGCGCCAGCAGCCTCGGGGCCGGGGTTCGGGAGACCCAGTACTTC. It translates to CASSLGAGVRETQYF.

The rearrangement links TRBV5-6 to TRBJ2-6, with 7 bases that match TRBD1. Germline-derived CDR1 and CDR2 are SGHDT and YYEEEE. J gave up 0 bases and V 7 bases, and 7 bases lay outside the gene matches. The CDR3 runs to 16 residues. The CDR3 loop reads CASRTGVDSGANVLTF. CDR3 coding DNA: TGTGCCAGCCGGACAGGCGTAGACTCTGGGGCCAACGTCCTGACTTTC.

The chain combines TRBV9 with TRBJ2-1; no clear D. The CDR3 contains 13 residues. The V gene's germline CDR1 is SGDLS and CDR2 YYNGEE. V was cut by 4 bases and J by 6 bases, with 11 bases left in between. The CDR3 loop is CASSPLGFNEQFF. The CDR3 DNA reads as TGTGCCAGCAGCCCCTTGGGGTTCAATGAGCAGTTCTTC.

The J gene is TRBJ2-1, the V gene TRBV5-4, with 8 bases that match TRBD1. This CDR3 has 14 amino acids. Germline CDR1 and CDR2: SGHNT and YYREEE (reference sequence). V lost 4 bases and J lost 3; bases outside the gene matches: 3. CDR3 residues: CASSPGGLYNEQFF. Written as DNA, the CDR3 is TGTGCCAGCAGCCCAGGGGGCCTCTACAATGAGCAGTTCTTC.

This chain links TRBV19 with TRBJ1-1; D is perhaps TRBD1 (5 bases). The CDR3 has 15 amino acids. CDR1 is LNHDA and CDR2 is SQIVND in the germline V gene (reference sequence). V gave up 4 bases and J gave up 3 bases, with 15 bases separating them. This CDR3 reads CASSRRDLTDTEAFF. In DNA, the CDR3 is TGTGCCAGTAGTAGACGGGACCTGACGGACACTGAAGCTTTCTTT.

The gene calls are TRBV27 and TRBJ1-5; maybe TRBD1 (6 bases). CDR1 is MNHEY and CDR2 is SMNVEV in the germline V gene (reference sequence). This CDR3 is 18 amino acids long. Between the trimmed V and J ends, which lost 5 bases and 6 bases, there was a span of 26 bases. CDR3 residues: CASSSRGSHSLFSQPQHF. CDR3 bases: TGTGCCAGCAGTAGCAGGGGATCCCATAGTCTTTTTAGTCAGCCCCAGCATTTT.

The chain couples TRBV7-8 to TRBJ2-3; 8 nucleotides line up with TRBD2. The CDR3 covers 14 residues. Germline-derived CDR1 and CDR2 are SGHVS and FQNEAQ. J was trimmed by 1 base and V by 5 bases; bases with no gene match: 2. The CDR3 reads CASSISGGTDTQYF. In nucleotides, the CDR3 is TGTGCCAGCAGCATTAGCGGGGGCACAGATACGCAGTATTTT.

The chain combines TRBV6-4 with TRBJ1-5; D unresolved. This CDR3 has 17 amino acids. V lost 2 bases and J 0 bases, leaving 14 bases between the germline ends. CDR1 and CDR2 from the germline V gene are MRHNA and SNTAGT. This CDR3 reads CASSDQYKVDSNQPQHF. The CDR3 coding sequence is TGTGCCAGCAGTGACCAATACAAGGTCGATAGCAATCAGCCCCAGCATTTT.

This clone has just a few counts. This rearrangement joins TRBV5-1 to TRBJ1-1, with 7 bases identical to TRBD1. V gave up 1 base and J gave up 0 bases; unmatched junction bases: 3. There are 15 residues in the CDR3. Germline V lookup: CDR1 SGHRS, CDR2 YFSETQ. The CDR3 DNA sequence: TGCGCCAGCAGCTTGAGGACAGGTTTGAACACTGAAGCTTTCTTT. Residues: CASSLRTGLNTEAFF.

The J gene is TRBJ2-7, the V gene TRBV7-8; no firm D call. V was pared by 0 bases and J by 4 bases, with 13 bases between. The CDR3 loop spans 15 amino acids. Germline CDR1 reads SGHVS; CDR2 reads FQNEAQ. CDR3 in amino acids: CASSLAKRSGYEQYF. For the CDR3, the DNA is TGTGCCAGCAGCTTAGCCAAACGGTCTGGTTACGAGCAGTACTTC.

This clone was observed a handful of times. The V and J genes are TRBV2 and TRBJ1-6; D gene unclear. The CDR3 spans 11 residues. Germline V gene data show CDR1 as SNHLY and CDR2 as FYNNEI. The ends were cut back, 6 bases at V and 11 bases at J, with 8 bases in the middle. The CDR3: CASRDLTPLHF. Written as DNA, the CDR3 is TGTGCCAGCAGGGACCTTACACCCCTCCACTTT.

The V and J genes are TRBV7-8 and TRBJ1-1; unclear D gene. Trimming took 1 base from V and 1 from J, leaving 7 bases between them. The germline gives CDR1 SGHVS, CDR2 FQNEAQ. CDR3 length equals 14 residues. CDR3 region: CASSLGIRNTEAFF. As DNA, the CDR3 is TGTGCCAGCAGCTTAGGTATAAGGAACACTGAAGCTTTCTTT.

This chain links TRBV7-8 with TRBJ1-2; 8 bases line up with TRBD1. Per the germline V gene, CDR1 is SGHVS and CDR2 is FQNEAQ. The CDR3 is 15 amino acids. The V gene end was trimmed by 0 bases and the J gene end by 4 bases; junction bases not matched to a gene: 4. CDR3 bases: TGTGCCAGCAGCTTAGCCGGGACAGGCCTCTATGGCTACACCTTC. It specifies CASSLAGTGLYGYTF.